This record looks at one T cell receptor beta chain sequence and its context. The antigen remains undetermined. V lost 4 bases to trimming and J lost 7 bases; unmatched junction nucleotides: 9. This CDR3 contains 16 residues. Looked up from germline, CDR1 is SGHRS and CDR2 is YFSETQ. This sample stems from a study of T cell responses to AZD1222 COVID-19 vaccine. General study points: Once two AZD1222 doses were given, Spike-specific TCR breadth and depth went up. The donor group comprised mostly white British people and more females; the analysis possibly underestimated clonal diversity.

Here immunoSEQ multiplex PCR was the method, and the copy in TCRdb shows in-frame clones only, minus some. This sample has 150,000 to 200,000 clones; approximately 89% occur once, and the top ten carry around 3.5%. V gene TRBV5-1 combines with J gene TRBJ2-1; the match to TRBD2 covers 12 bases. The sequences come from peripheral blood, collected 28 days after the second AZD1222 dose. The receptor was isolated from an adult who received the AZD1222 COVID-19 vaccine. The CDR3 is CASSARLAGDINEQFF. The CDR3 region has the DNA TGCGCCAGCAGCGCCCGACTAGCGGGAGATATAAATGAGCAGTTCTTC.